This T cell receptor (beta chain) was captured in a study of blood T cell repertoires in COVID-19. Study in general: COVID-19 samples from acute and convalescent phases originated in the United States, Italy and Spain. Sources were T cells, B-cell-depleted T cells, or PBMCs; the material itself was cDNA or gDNA.

TCRdb's table, derived via immunoSEQ multiplex PCR, lists solely in-frame clones and lacks some. The table includes about 270,000 clones, roughly 90% detected once. Everyone who took part was about 18 to 90 years old, and they came from about 25 US areas. Per germline, CDR1 LNHDA and CDR2 SQIVND (reference sequence). V lost 7 bases to trimming and J lost 2 bases, with 14 bases between them. CDR3 size: 14 residues. The sequencing sample was made of PBMCs or T cells enriched from blood (not recorded which). V gene TRBV19 combines with J gene TRBJ1-1; tentatively, D is TRBD1 (6 bases). The source of this sequence is a middle-aged man who had been exposed to COVID-19. Here the CDR3 DNA reads TGTGCCAGTAACTGGGGAGGGGGAAACACTGAAGCTTTCTTT. Residues: CASNWGGGNTEAFF. Based on the CDR3 plus reference TRBV19 and TRBJ1-1, the full variable domain is DGGITQSPKYLFRKEGQNVTLSCEQNLNHDAMYWYRQDPGQGLRLIYYSQIVNDFQKGDIAEGYSVSREKKESFPLTVTSAQKNPTAFYLCASNWGGGNTEAFFGQGTRLTVV.